The source of this T cell receptor (beta chain) is a study of blood T cell repertoires in COVID-19. The CDR3 sequence is 16 residues long. Germline-derived CDR1 and CDR2 are WSHSY and SAAADI. Trimming took 5 bases from V and 1 from J, leaving 15 bases between them. Here immunoSEQ multiplex PCR was the method, and the copy in TCRdb shows in-frame clones only, minus some. The table shows hundreds of thousands of clones, with more than 75% occurring only once. Participants were placed into cohorts based on the clinical history they reported. The rearrangement joins TRBV10-2 to TRBJ2-1, with D possibly matching TRBD2 (6 bases). This TCR was sampled from a man aged 55 to 70 who had recovered from COVID-19. The specimen sequenced was PBMCs or T cells enriched from blood (not recorded which). The CDR3 is CASSRGGSGSYNEQFF. CDR3 in DNA: TGCGCCAGCAGTCGAGGAGGTAGCGGTTCCTACAATGAGCAGTTCTTC.